Listed here is a single T cell receptor (beta chain). This entry belongs to a study of T cell repertoires in cytomegalovirus infection. TCRdb re-called the reads through MiXCR, storing one row per CDR3 protein. The data contain some 700,000 distinct CDR3 sequences, about 40% of them seen just once; the ten biggest clones take up 2.5% to 3.5%. This CDR3 contains 13 residues. V dropped 6 bases and J dropped 4 bases, with 12 bases sitting between them. Per germline, CDR1 MNHEY and CDR2 SMNVEV (reference sequence). V and J are TRBV27 and TRBJ1-2; perhaps TRBD1 as D (6 bases). Sample: PBMCs. The sequence derives from a human donor in good health (CMV status not recorded). Some clones in this sample may be carry-over from other donors' samples. This CDR3 is CASRQSGAYGYTF. The CDR3 DNA sequence: TGTGCCAGCAGACAATCGGGGGCCTATGGCTACACCTTC.